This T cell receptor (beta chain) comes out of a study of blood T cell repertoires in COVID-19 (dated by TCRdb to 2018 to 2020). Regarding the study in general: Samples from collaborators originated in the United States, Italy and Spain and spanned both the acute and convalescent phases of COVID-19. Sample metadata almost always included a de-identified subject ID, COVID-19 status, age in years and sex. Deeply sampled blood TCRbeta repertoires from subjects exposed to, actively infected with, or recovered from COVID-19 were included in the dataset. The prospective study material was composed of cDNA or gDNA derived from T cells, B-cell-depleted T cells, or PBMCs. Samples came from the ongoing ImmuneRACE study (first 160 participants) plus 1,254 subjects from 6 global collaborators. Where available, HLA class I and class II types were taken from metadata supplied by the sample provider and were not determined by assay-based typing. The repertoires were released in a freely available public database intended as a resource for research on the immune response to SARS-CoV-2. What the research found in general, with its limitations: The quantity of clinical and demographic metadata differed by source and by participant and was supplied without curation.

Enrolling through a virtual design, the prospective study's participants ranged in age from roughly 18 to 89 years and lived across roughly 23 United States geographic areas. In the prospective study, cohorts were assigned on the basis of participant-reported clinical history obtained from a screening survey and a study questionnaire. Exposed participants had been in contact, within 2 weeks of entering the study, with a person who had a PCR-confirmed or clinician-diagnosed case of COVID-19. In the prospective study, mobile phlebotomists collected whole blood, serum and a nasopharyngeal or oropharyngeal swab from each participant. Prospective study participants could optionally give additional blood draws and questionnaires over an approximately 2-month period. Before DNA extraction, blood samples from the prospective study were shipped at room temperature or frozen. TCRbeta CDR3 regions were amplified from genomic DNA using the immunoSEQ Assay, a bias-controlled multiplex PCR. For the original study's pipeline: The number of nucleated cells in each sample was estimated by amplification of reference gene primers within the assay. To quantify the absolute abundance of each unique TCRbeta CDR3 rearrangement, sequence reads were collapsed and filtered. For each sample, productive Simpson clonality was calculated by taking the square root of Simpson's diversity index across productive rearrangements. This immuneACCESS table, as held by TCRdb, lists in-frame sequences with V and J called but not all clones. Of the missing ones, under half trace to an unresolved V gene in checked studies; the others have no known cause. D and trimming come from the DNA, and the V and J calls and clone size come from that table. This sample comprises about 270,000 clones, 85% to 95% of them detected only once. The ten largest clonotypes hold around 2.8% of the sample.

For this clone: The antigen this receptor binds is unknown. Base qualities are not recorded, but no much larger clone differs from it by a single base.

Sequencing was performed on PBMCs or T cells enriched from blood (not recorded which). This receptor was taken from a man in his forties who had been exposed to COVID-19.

The DNA sequence is as follows: TGTGCCAGCAGCCAAGTATTACAGGGGACGTACAATGAGCAGTTCTTC. Its product reads: CASSQVLQGTYNEQFF. The chain employs TRBV4-2 and TRBJ2-1, with TRBD1 identical over 7 junction bases. Spanning cysteine to phenylalanine, the CDR3 consists of 16 amino acids. The CDR3 DNA has 48 bases and is translated from base 1. V is cut back by 1 base and J by 4 bases, with 7 bases in the junction unmatched. Based on the germline V gene, the CDR1 and CDR2 sequences are LGHNA and YNFKEQ.